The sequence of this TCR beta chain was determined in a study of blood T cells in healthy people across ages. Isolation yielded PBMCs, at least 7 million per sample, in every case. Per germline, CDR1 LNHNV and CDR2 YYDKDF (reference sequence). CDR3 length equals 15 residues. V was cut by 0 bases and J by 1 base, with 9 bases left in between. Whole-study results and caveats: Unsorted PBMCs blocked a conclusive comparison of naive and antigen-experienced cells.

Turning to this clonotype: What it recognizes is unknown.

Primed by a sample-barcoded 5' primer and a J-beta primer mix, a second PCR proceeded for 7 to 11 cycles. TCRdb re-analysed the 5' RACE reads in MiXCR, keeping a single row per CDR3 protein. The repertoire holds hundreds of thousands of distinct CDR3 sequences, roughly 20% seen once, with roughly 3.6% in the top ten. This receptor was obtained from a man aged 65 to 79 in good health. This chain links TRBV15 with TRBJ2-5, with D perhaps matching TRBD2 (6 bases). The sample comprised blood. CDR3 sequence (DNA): TGTGCCACCAGCAGAGATATGGGGGGCCAAGAGACCCAGTACTTC. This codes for CATSRDMGGQETQYF. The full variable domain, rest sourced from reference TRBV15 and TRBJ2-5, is DAMVIQNPRYQVTQFGKPVTLSCSQTLNHNVMYWYQQKSSQAPKLLFHYYDKDFNNEADTPDNFQSRRPNTSFCFLDIRSPGLGDTAMYLCATSRDMGGQETQYFGPGTRLLVL.